Below are 12 T cell receptor beta chains sequenced from a single sample in a study of T-cell reconstitution after alpha-beta-depleted transplantation in children. Unique molecular identifiers were built into the TCRbeta library. TCRdb itself ran the PCR reads through MiXCR, one entry per CDR3 protein. Among about 250,000 distinct CDR3 sequences listed, around 25% were seen once. The material sequenced was PBMCs, mostly from graft donor cells, taken 360 days after TCRalphabeta/CD19-depleted stem cell transplant. The receptors here all came from a female patient between 2 and 15 years old who had a stem cell transplant for congenital amegakaryocytic thrombocytopenia, so the T cells may come from the graft donor.

This clonotype was detected a few times. CDR3 sequence (DNA): TGTGCCACCGAACCGACAGGGAGTGGAGTCAGAGCTTTCTTT. Its translation is CATEPTGSGVRAFF. The rearrangement links TRBV10-3 to TRBJ1-1; 7 bases are a match to TRBD1. Per germline, CDR1 ENHRY and CDR2 SYGVKD. The V segment lost 10 bases and the J segment 10 bases; nucleotides outside the gene matches: 18. CDR3 length: 14 amino acids.

V is TRBV4-3 and J is TRBJ2-1; 12 bases map to TRBD2. Germline assignment: CDR1 LGHNA and CDR2 YSLEER. V dropped 4 bases and J dropped 7; count of bases not matched to a gene: 11. The CDR3 extends over 17 amino acids. CDR3 in DNA: TGCGCCAGCAGCCCCCACCTAGCGGGAGGGATTTGGAATGAGCAGTTCTTC. Its translation is CASSPHLAGGIWNEQFF.

The genes are TRBV5-1 and TRBJ2-2, with D possibly being TRBD2 (6 bases). Per germline, CDR1 SGHRS and CDR2 YFSETQ. V dropped 4 bases and J dropped 0 bases, with 13 bases sitting between them. The CDR3 runs to 16 residues. The CDR3 region has the DNA TGCGCCAGCAGCCAAATAGCGGTCGCGAACACCGGGGAGCTGTTTTTT. This codes for CASSQIAVANTGELFF.

This clonotype was seen a handful of times. This chain joins TRBV4-1 and TRBJ2-1, with 10 bases aligning to TRBD2. Losses at the gene ends were 4 bases for V and 0 bases for J; bases not matched to a gene: 9. The CDR3 consists of 18 residues. Germline CDR1 is MGHRA and CDR2 is YSYEKL. CDR3 coding DNA: TGCGCCAGCAGCCCCTGGACTAGCGGCCGCAGCTCCTACAATGAGCAGTTCTTC. It specifies CASSPWTSGRSSYNEQFF.

This clonotype was observed a handful of times. The V and J genes are TRBV2 and TRBJ2-3, with TRBD2 matching over 11 bases. Germline CDR1 is SNHLY and CDR2 is FYNNEI. With V trimmed by 6 bases and J by 4 bases, 12 bases remained unmatched. The CDR3 consists of 17 residues. CDR3 protein: CASRSSTSGSGADTQYF. The DNA for the CDR3 is TGTGCCAGCAGGTCCAGTACTAGCGGGAGTGGCGCAGATACGCAGTATTTT.

This clonotype was seen more than once but under ten times. This chain links TRBV2 with TRBJ2-1; D call uncertain. Germline V gene lookup returns CDR1 SNHLY and CDR2 FYNNEI. The CDR3 is 17 amino acids. The V and J ends lost 1 base and 0 bases respectively, with 13 bases between them. This chain's CDR3 is CASSEGPGSSSYNEQFF. The CDR3 DNA follows: TGTGCCAGCAGTGAAGGGCCCGGATCCAGCTCCTACAATGAGCAGTTCTTC.

The CDR3 loop is CASSPGTISHNEQFF. The CDR3 coding sequence is TGTGCCAGCAGCCCCGGGACCATTTCGCACAATGAGCAGTTCTTC. The chain is built from TRBV6-1 and TRBJ2-1; D is possibly TRBD1 or TRBD2 (5 bases each). The ends were cut back, 6 bases at V and 5 bases at J, with 17 bases in the middle. Germline CDR1 is MNHNS and CDR2 is SASEGT. The CDR3 is made up of 15 amino acids.

This rearrangement joins TRBV12-3 or TRBV12-4 to TRBJ2-4; the match to TRBD2 covers 11 bases. The length of the CDR3 is 16 residues. V shed 5 bases and J 1 base; nucleotides not matched to a gene: 4. For the CDR3, the DNA is TGTGCCAGCAGTCCTAGGACTAGCGGGGCCAAAAACATTCAGTACTTC. Protein product: CASSPRTSGAKNIQYF.

This chain uses TRBV3-1 with TRBJ2-3; D perhaps matches TRBD1 (6 bases). The CDR3 covers 14 residues. Germline lookup yields CDR1 LGHDT and CDR2 YNNKEL (reference sequence). Trimming shortened V by 1 base and J by 6 bases, and 11 bases separated the two germline ends. The CDR3 region has the DNA TGTGCCAGCAGCCAAGGGGGGCGTCCGGATACGCAGTATTTT. Encoded protein: CASSQGGRPDTQYF.

V and J are TRBV10-1 and TRBJ2-1; TRBD2 matches 11 bases. Losses at the gene ends were 4 bases for V and 5 bases for J; bases not matched to a gene: 10. Germline V gene lookup returns CDR1 WNHNN and CDR2 SYGVQD (reference sequence). CDR3 length: 17 residues. CDR3 loop: CASSGLTTSGSHNEQFF. The CDR3 DNA is TGCGCCAGCAGTGGCCTCACTACTAGCGGGAGCCACAATGAGCAGTTCTTC.

This chain connects TRBV6-5 to TRBJ2-7, with 10 bases identical to TRBD1. Germline V gene sequence: CDR1 MNHEY, CDR2 SVGAGI. V lost 0 bases to trimming and J lost 3 bases; unmatched junction nucleotides: 2. The CDR3 has 15 residues. The CDR3 is CASSYSGTGVYEQYF. The CDR3 coding sequence is TGTGCCAGCAGTTACTCTGGGACAGGGGTCTACGAGCAGTACTTC.

The chain joins TRBV5-1 to TRBJ2-7, with 10 bases fitting TRBD2. Germline V gives CDR1 SGHRS, CDR2 YFSETQ. There are 14 residues in the CDR3. Trimming at V came to 2 bases and at J to 5 bases, leaving 4 bases not matched to a gene. Here the CDR3 reads CASSFQREGNEQYF. For the CDR3, the DNA is TGCGCCAGCAGCTTCCAGCGGGAGGGTAACGAGCAGTACTTC.